Following are 5 T cell receptor beta chains from one sample sequenced in a study of tissue T cells after allogeneic stem cell transplantation. Data came from immunoSEQ multiplex PCR; TCRdb stores just in-frame clones and leaves some out. The repertoire includes some 8,000 clones, 37% of them detected once, and under 4% sits in the top ten. Time point indicated: mouse harvest day 14 after allogeneic transplant. Mouse grafts combined 10^7 T-cell-depleted bone marrow cells with 10^6 splenic CD5+ T cells. Sequencing was done on a sample of skin. These receptors all come from a female BALB/c mouse given C57BL/6 T cells with graft-versus-host disease after an allogeneic hematopoietic cell transplant.

This clone was observed a handful of times. Genes here carry mouse names. Read sequence stops 1 residue before the CDR3 end, and the germline J gene provides the missing end. This rearrangement joins TRBV23 to TRBJ1-2. CDR1 is KGHTA and CDR2 is FQNQQP in the germline V gene. This CDR3 has 13 residues. Partial CDR3 DNA: TGCTCCAGCAGTCAATTTGATAACTCCGACTACACC. Translated: CSSSQFDNSDYT. The whole CDR3 reads CSSSQFDNSDYTF.

About this clone itself: The genes and germline here are from mouse. Read data end 1 residue before the CDR3 end; the end is taken from the germline J gene. J is TRBJ2-1 and V is TRBV31, with 8 bases aligning to TRBD2. Trimming took 2 bases from V and 5 from J; bases not matched to a gene: 2. The CDR3 consists of 13 residues. Germline V gene data show CDR1 as GKSSPN and CDR2 as SITVG. The chain's CDR3 is CAWSSWGDAEQFF. The sequenced part of the CDR3 DNA is TGTGCCTGGAGTTCCTGGGGGGATGCTGAGCAGTTC.

As regards this clone: Gene names are the mouse ones. The read ends 1 residue before the CDR3 terminus; that terminus is restored from the germline J gene. This chain joins TRBV26 and TRBJ1-5, with D tentatively TRBD1 (5 bases). The germline CDR1 and CDR2 sequences are KGHPV and FQNQEV (reference sequence). Trimming shortened V by 4 bases and J by 0 bases, and 7 bases separated the two germline ends. CDR3 length: 14 amino acids. The CDR3 region is CASSRTNNNQAPLF. The DNA read from the CDR3 is TGTGCCAGCAGTCGGACAAATAACAACCAGGCTCCGCTT.

This clone appeared a single time. These gene names are mouse names. The read ends 1 residue before the CDR3 terminus; that terminus is restored from the germline J gene. This chain joins TRBV14 and TRBJ2-2; the match to TRBD2 covers 12 bases. The trim removed 6 bases at V and 3 bases at J, leaving 6 bases unmatched. Germline CDR1 SGHDT, CDR2 FRDEAV. This CDR3 region has 16 residues. The CDR3 sequence: CASTHDWGGYTGQLYF. Incomplete CDR3 DNA: TGTGCCAGCACCCACGACTGGGGGGGCTACACCGGGCAGCTCTAC.

Comment on this clone: Gene labels here are mouse ones. The read halts 1 residue ahead of the CDR3 end, with the missing end drawn from the germline J gene. This rearrangement joins TRBV26 to TRBJ1-6; D unclear. TRBJ1-6 is an open reading frame, and its role is uncertain. V was pared by 3 bases and J by 0 bases, with 6 bases between. Per the germline V gene, CDR1 is KGHPV and CDR2 is FQNQEV (reference sequence). The CDR3 is 15 amino acids. CDR3 DNA, as far as it was read: TGTGCCAGCAGTCTAGAAAATTCCTATAATTCGCCCCTCTAC. This translates into CASSLENSYNSPLY. The entire CDR3 is CASSLENSYNSPLYF.